This T cell receptor beta chain comes out of a study of T cell repertoires in cytomegalovirus infection. This CDR3 region has 18 residues. CDR1 is SEHNR, CDR2 FQNEAQ, per germline (reference sequence). Study-wide results and caveats: Clonotype analysis showed dominance of the ex vivo response by HLA-C-restricted CMV-specific TCR beta clonotypes.

TCRdb passed the reads through MiXCR, listing each CDR3 protein once. The sample lists around 750,000 distinct CDR3 sequences; about 31% were seen once. Concerning this clonotype itself: Its antigen is currently unknown. At one end the junction does not follow the germline gene, possibly because of a read error.

The chain uses TRBV7-9 and TRBJ2-1; the match to TRBD2 covers 13 bases. This material consisted of cultured CD8+ T cells from PBMCs, taken from culture after CMV antigen stimulation. The origin of this receptor is a human donor in good health (CMV status not recorded). Some clones in this sample may be carry-over from other donors' samples. DNA for the CDR3: TGTGCCAGCAGCTTTAGGACTAGCGGGGGTGTCTCCTTCAATGAGCAGTTCTTC. Protein product: CASSFRTSGGVSFNEQFF.